Included here is one T cell receptor (beta chain) sequence, with context. This sample was taken from a study of neurological immune-mediated disorders. TCRdb processed the 5' RACE reads anew with MiXCR; each CDR3 protein has one entry. The data contain roughly 67,000 distinct CDR3 sequences, roughly 3.7% of them seen just once; the ten biggest clones take up roughly 2.7%. The CDR3 extends over 13 amino acids. The germline V gene has CDR1 DFQATT and CDR2 SNEGSKA (reference sequence). Between the trimmed V and J ends, which lost 7 bases and 0 bases, there was a span of 9 bases. The unsorted libraries were prepared from 2 million PBMCs (stored at -80 C).

The sequence came from a man aged 50-60 years with multiple sclerosis. Sequenced: PBMCs. The chain uses TRBV20-1 and TRBJ2-2; D gene unclear. The CDR3 coding sequence is TGCAGTGTCAGATCCGCGAACACCGGGGAGCTGTTTTTT. It encodes CSVRSANTGELFF.